A selection of T cell receptor beta chains follows, all from one sample in a study of blood T cells in healthy people across ages. TCRdb re-analysed the 5' RACE reads in MiXCR, keeping a single row per CDR3 protein. The sample carries approximately 800,000 distinct CDR3 sequences, around 45% recorded once. The source material was blood. The receptors were gathered from a man at least 80 years old in good health. Each CDR3 is given with its conserved first and last residue. D genes are given only for firm matches. The size of a clone is reported for some rows only, either as once, few or many, or as a class for expanded clones.

J: TRBJ2-7
size: few
D: .
V: TRBV18
DNA: TGTGCCAGCTCACCATCGTTCGAGCAGTACTTC
CDR3: CASSPSFEQYF

J: TRBJ1-2
size: .
D: .
V: TRBV20-1
DNA: TGCAGTGCTAGCCCGACAGATCACTATGGCTACACCTTC
CDR3: CSASPTDHYGYTF

J: TRBJ2-5
size: many
D: .
V: TRBV7-2
DNA: TGTGCCAGCAGCTTCGGCCTCCGGGGAAGGAGTGGAGAGACCCAGTACTTC
CDR3: CASSFGLRGRSGETQYF

J: TRBJ2-2
size: .
D: TRBD2
V: TRBV20-1
DNA: TGCAGTGCTAGAGCCAACGGGAGGGAGACCGGGGAGCTGTTTTTT
CDR3: CSARANGRETGELFF

J: TRBJ2-4
size: .
D: TRBD2
V: TRBV12-3/TRBV12-4
DNA: TGTGCCAGCAGTTTAAGAGGACTAGGAATTCAGTACTTC
CDR3: CASSLRGLGIQYF

J: TRBJ2-7
size: few
D: .
V: TRBV10-3
DNA: TGTGCCATCAGTGGGGCTGTACCACACGAGCAGTACTTC
CDR3: CAISGAVPHEQYF

J: TRBJ2-5
size: .
D: .
V: TRBV28
DNA: TGTGCCAGCAGTTTATATGTGGGGCAAGAGACCCAGTACTTC
CDR3: CASSLYVGQETQYF

J: TRBJ1-5
size: many
D: .
V: TRBV20-1
DNA: TGCAGTGCTAGAACGCAGGGAGCACTAAATCAGCCCCAGCATTTT
CDR3: CSARTQGALNQPQHF

J: TRBJ2-7
size: few
D: TRBD2
V: TRBV29-1
DNA: TGCAGCGTTGGGAAGTCTAGCGGGAAATACGAGCAGTACTTC
CDR3: CSVGKSSGKYEQYF

J: TRBJ2-1
size: few
D: TRBD2
V: TRBV20-1
DNA: TGCAGTGCTCCTGACCCCCAAACTAGCGGGAGCTACAATGAGCAGTTCTTC
CDR3: CSAPDPQTSGSYNEQFF

J: TRBJ1-2
size: few
D: TRBD1
V: TRBV12-3/TRBV12-4
DNA: TGTGCCAGCAGTGCACAGGGGAGAGACTATGGCTACACCTTC
CDR3: CASSAQGRDYGYTF

J: TRBJ1-2
size: .
D: .
V: TRBV20-1
DNA: TGCAGTGCTACCAGGGAGCTATATGGCTACACCTTC
CDR3: CSATRELYGYTF

J: TRBJ2-5
size: .
D: TRBD2
V: TRBV29-1
DNA: TGCAGCGTAGCCAAACGGGAGGGAGAGACCCAGTACTTC
CDR3: CSVAKREGETQYF

J: TRBJ1-2
size: .
D: .
V: TRBV10-3
DNA: TGTGCCATCAGTGAGTCGGACAGTTTTCTCTATGGCTACACCTTC
CDR3: CAISESDSFLYGYTF

J: TRBJ2-1
size: few
D: TRBD2
V: TRBV24-1
DNA: TGTGCCACCAGTGACTCAGGACTAGCGGGTGCCAATGAGCAGTTCTTC
CDR3: CATSDSGLAGANEQFF

J: TRBJ2-1
size: .
D: .
V: TRBV20-1
DNA: TGCAGTGCTAGAGATGCCCTGCGCGGTGAGCAGTTCTTC
CDR3: CSARDALRGEQFF

J: TRBJ1-2
size: .
D: .
V: TRBV18
DNA: TGTGCCAGCTCACCAGCCGCAGGGTCAAACTATGGCTACACCTTC
CDR3: CASSPAAGSNYGYTF

J: TRBJ2-1
size: .
D: TRBD2
V: TRBV4-2
DNA: TGTGCCAGCAGCCAGGGCGGGACTAGCGGGAGGGTCAGGGATGAGCAGTTCTTC
CDR3: CASSQGGTSGRVRDEQFF

J: TRBJ1-6
size: .
D: TRBD1
V: TRBV27
DNA: TGTGCCAGCAGTTTAGGGACAGGGGTTGGAGATTCACCCCTCCACTTT
CDR3: CASSLGTGVGDSPLHF

J: TRBJ1-2
size: few
D: .
V: TRBV7-9
DNA: TGTGCCAGCAGCGAACAGGGAACCGTAACTAACTATGGCTACACCTTC
CDR3: CASSEQGTVTNYGYTF

J: TRBJ2-7
size: many
D: TRBD2
V: TRBV7-2
DNA: TGTGCCAGCAGCTTAAATCGGGGGGACTACGAGCAGTACTTC
CDR3: CASSLNRGDYEQYF

J: TRBJ1-2
size: few
D: .
V: TRBV9
DNA: TGTGCCAGCAGCGTAGCTGGACAGCCGGGCTACACCTTC
CDR3: CASSVAGQPGYTF

J: TRBJ1-1
size: .
D: .
V: TRBV20-1
DNA: TGCAGTGCCGTACGGAGGGCACCCACTGAAGCTTTCTTT
CDR3: CSAVRRAPTEAFF

J: TRBJ2-5
size: few
D: TRBD1
V: TRBV18
DNA: TGTGCCAGCTCAGAAAACAGGGGGCGCGAAGAGACCCAGTACTTC
CDR3: CASSENRGREETQYF

J: TRBJ2-1
size: .
D: TRBD1
V: TRBV4-1
DNA: TGCGCCAGCAGCCAAGGGACAGGGGACTTCAATGAGCAGTTCTTC
CDR3: CASSQGTGDFNEQFF

J: TRBJ2-3
size: .
D: .
V: TRBV29-1
DNA: TGCAGCGTCGCAAGGGGACCAGATACGCAGTATTTT
CDR3: CSVARGPDTQYF

J: TRBJ2-3
size: .
D: .
V: TRBV12-3/TRBV12-4
DNA: TGTGCCAGCAGTTCTTTATCACTACCGCGTGCGGTGGGATCAGGCACGCAGTATTTT
CDR3: CASSSLSLPRAVGSGTQYF

J: TRBJ2-1
size: few
D: TRBD1
V: TRBV6-5
DNA: TGTGCCAGCAGTAAGGACAGGGGGCAAAGAAACAATGAGCAGTTCTTC
CDR3: CASSKDRGQRNNEQFF

J: TRBJ2-5
size: .
D: .
V: TRBV27
DNA: TGTGCCACCTCTAAGGGGGAAGAGACCCAGTACTTC
CDR3: CATSKGEETQYF

J: TRBJ2-7
size: .
D: TRBD2
V: TRBV27
DNA: TGTGCCAGCAGGCAGACTAGCGGGAGTAATCGGTACAATGAGCAGTACTTC
CDR3: CASRQTSGSNRYNEQYF

J: TRBJ2-7
size: .
D: TRBD2
V: TRBV20-1
DNA: TGCAGTGCTAGAGATCTCCCTAGCGGACCCTACGAGCAGTACTTC
CDR3: CSARDLPSGPYEQYF

J: TRBJ2-7
size: .
D: .
V: TRBV20-1
DNA: TGCAGTGCTAGAGTACTAGCAACCTACAATGAGCAGTACTTC
CDR3: CSARVLATYNEQYF

J: TRBJ2-3
size: .
D: .
V: TRBV7-6
DNA: TGTGCCAGCAGCTCCTTACTAGTAACGCAGTATTTT
CDR3: CASSSLLVTQYF

J: TRBJ2-1
size: few
D: .
V: TRBV6-5
DNA: TGTGCCAGCAGTTACGACTCGGCCTACAATGAGCAGTTCTTC
CDR3: CASSYDSAYNEQFF

J: TRBJ2-5
size: .
D: TRBD1
V: TRBV20-1
DNA: TGCAGTGCTAGACTTCCAGAGGCCGGGACAGCGGAAGAGACCCAGTACTTC
CDR3: CSARLPEAGTAEETQYF

J: TRBJ2-4
size: .
D: TRBD1
V: TRBV6-5
DNA: TGTGCCAGCAGTTTTAACAGGGGCCTCGATGCCCACATTCAGTACTTC
CDR3: CASSFNRGLDAHIQYF

J: TRBJ1-4
size: .
D: .
V: TRBV29-1
DNA: TGCAGCGTTGAAGATGATGAAAAGCTGTTTTTT
CDR3: CSVEDDEKLFF

J: TRBJ2-7
size: many
D: .
V: TRBV9
DNA: TGTGCCAGCAGCGTAACGGGGAGCTCCTACGAGCAGTACTTC
CDR3: CASSVTGSSYEQYF

J: TRBJ2-5
size: .
D: .
V: TRBV6-2/TRBV6-3
DNA: TGTGCCAGCAGTTACTACAGGGAGGTAGAGACCCAGTACTTC
CDR3: CASSYYREVETQYF

J: TRBJ2-7
size: few
D: .
V: TRBV6-6
DNA: TGTGCCAGCAGTTACTCTGGACAGAGCTCCTACGAGCAGTACTTC
CDR3: CASSYSGQSSYEQYF

J: TRBJ1-4
size: .
D: .
V: TRBV13
DNA: TGTGCCAGCAGCCTCTATGGAAGGGCTAATGAAAAACTGTTTTTT
CDR3: CASSLYGRANEKLFF

J: TRBJ2-1
size: once
D: .
V: TRBV28
DNA: TGTGCCAGCAAGGGGCGGACCTACAATGAGCAGTTCTTC
CDR3: CASKGRTYNEQFF

J: TRBJ2-3
size: .
D: .
V: TRBV11-2
DNA: TGTGCCAGCAGCTCGTTCCCAGATACGCAGTATTTT
CDR3: CASSSFPDTQYF

J: TRBJ1-5
size: .
D: TRBD1
V: TRBV28
DNA: TGTGCCAGCAGTTGGACAGGGTCTGCCACTAGCAATCAGCCCCAGCATTTT
CDR3: CASSWTGSATSNQPQHF

J: TRBJ1-2
size: .
D: .
V: TRBV12-3/TRBV12-4
DNA: TGTGCCAGCAGCTTGCGACAGGTAGCTAACTATGGCTACACCTTC
CDR3: CASSLRQVANYGYTF

J: TRBJ2-7
size: few
D: TRBD2
V: TRBV15
DNA: TGTGCCACCAGCAGAGTCAAATCTCTAGCGGGAGGTCCCGAGCAGTACTTC
CDR3: CATSRVKSLAGGPEQYF

J: TRBJ2-7
size: .
D: .
V: TRBV11-1
DNA: TGTGTCAGCAGCCAGAGGTACGAGCGGTACTTC
CDR3: CVSSQRYERYF

J: TRBJ2-1
size: once
D: .
V: TRBV18
DNA: TGTGCCAGCTCACCACCGAACCGTTCCCGGGAGACCCAGTTCTTC
CDR3: CASSPPNRSRETQFF

J: TRBJ2-3
size: few
D: .
V: TRBV5-1
DNA: TGCGCCAGCAGCTTTCCCCTCCTTACGGATACGCAGTATTTT
CDR3: CASSFPLLTDTQYF

J: TRBJ2-3
size: .
D: TRBD2
V: TRBV7-2
DNA: TGTGCCAGCAGCTTGGACAAACTAGCGGGAGGGCCGGCAGATACGCAGTATTTT
CDR3: CASSLDKLAGGPADTQYF

J: TRBJ2-3
size: .
D: .
V: TRBV12-3/TRBV12-4
DNA: TGTGCCAGCAGATTAAAACCACATATGCAGTATTTT
CDR3: CASRLKPHMQYF

J: TRBJ2-5
size: .
D: .
V: TRBV7-9
DNA: TGTGCCAGCAGCTCTACGATGCCAGGGGAGACCCAGTACTTC
CDR3: CASSSTMPGETQYF

J: TRBJ2-3
size: many
D: .
V: TRBV4-3
DNA: TGCGCCAGCAGCCAAGATCTCAGCGGAGATACGCAGTATTTT
CDR3: CASSQDLSGDTQYF

J: TRBJ1-1
size: once
D: .
V: TRBV10-3
DNA: TGTGCCAGTACAGGGATCGACACTGAAGCTTTCTTT
CDR3: CASTGIDTEAFF

J: TRBJ1-6
size: .
D: TRBD1
V: TRBV20-1
DNA: TGCAGTGCTAGAGATCGGACGACAGGGGACAGTTCACCCCTCCACTTT
CDR3: CSARDRTTGDSSPLHF